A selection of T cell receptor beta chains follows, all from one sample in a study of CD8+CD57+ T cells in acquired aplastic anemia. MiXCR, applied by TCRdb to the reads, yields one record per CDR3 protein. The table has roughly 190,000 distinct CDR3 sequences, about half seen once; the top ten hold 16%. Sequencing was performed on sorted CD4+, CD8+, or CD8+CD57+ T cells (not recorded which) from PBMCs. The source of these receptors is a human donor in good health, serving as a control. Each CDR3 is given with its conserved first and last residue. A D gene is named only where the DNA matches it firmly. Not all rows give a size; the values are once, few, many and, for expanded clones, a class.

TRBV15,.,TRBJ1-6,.,CATSNGKTYSPLHF,TGTGCCACCAGCAACGGGAAGACGTATTCACCCCTCCACTTT
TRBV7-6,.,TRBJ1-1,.,CASSLSTGVPSTEAFF,TGTGCCAGCAGCTTAAGCACGGGGGTCCCGAGCACTGAAGCTTTCTTT
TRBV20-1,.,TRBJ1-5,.,CSATSEAGRNSNQPQHF,TGCAGTGCCACCAGTGAAGCAGGGAGGAATAGCAATCAGCCCCAGCATTTT
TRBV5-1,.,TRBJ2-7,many,CASSSGQTYYEQYF,TGCGCCAGCAGCTCCGGACAGACGTACTACGAGCAGTACTTC
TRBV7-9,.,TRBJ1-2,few,CASRSSEHEAVSGGYGYTF,TGTGCCAGCAGGTCATCAGAACACGAAGCAGTTAGCGGTGGCTATGGCTACACCTTC
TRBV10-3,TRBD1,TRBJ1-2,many,CAISASGQGSYGYTF,TGTGCCATCAGTGCCTCCGGACAGGGGTCCTATGGCTACACCTTC
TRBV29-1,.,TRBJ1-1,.,CSPQAGMNTEAFF,TGCAGCCCACAGGCCGGGATGAACACTGAAGCTTTCTTT
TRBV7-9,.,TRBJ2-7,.,CATSRDVEGGREQYF,TGTGCCACCAGCAGAGATGTTGAGGGGGGTAGGGAGCAGTACTTC
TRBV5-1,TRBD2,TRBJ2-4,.,CASSFSGGATKNIQYF,TGCGCCAGCAGCTTTAGCGGGGGGGCCACCAAAAACATTCAGTACTTC
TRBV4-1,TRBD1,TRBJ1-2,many,CASRGQGRYTF,TGCGCCAGCAGGGGACAGGGAAGATACACCTTC
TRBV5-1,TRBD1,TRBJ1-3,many,CASSLVPTGQGASGNTIYF,TGCGCCAGCAGCTTGGTCCCTACCGGACAGGGGGCGTCGGGAAACACCATATATTTT
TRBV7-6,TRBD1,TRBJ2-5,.,CASSPVQGGTQYF,TGTGCCAGCAGCCCCGTACAGGGGGGGACCCAGTACTTC
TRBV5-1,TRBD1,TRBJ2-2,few,CASSLGPGGTGELFF,TGCGCCAGCAGCTTGGGGCCAGGGGGCACCGGGGAGCTGTTTTTT
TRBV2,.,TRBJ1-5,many,CASRETGYQPQHF,TGTGCCAGCAGAGAGACGGGGTATCAGCCCCAGCATTTT
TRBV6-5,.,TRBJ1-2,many,CASSQGVHGYTF,TGTGCCAGCAGCCAAGGGGTCCATGGCTACACCTTC
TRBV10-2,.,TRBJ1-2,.,CASSDDRNYGYTF,TGCGCCAGCAGTGATGATAGAAACTATGGCTACACCTTC
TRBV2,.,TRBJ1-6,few,CASSEGPGGSPLHF,TGTGCCAGCAGTGAGGGACCTGGGGGTTCACCCCTCCACTTT
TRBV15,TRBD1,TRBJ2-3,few,CATSSYRGEADTQYF,TGTGCCACCAGCAGTTACAGGGGAGAGGCAGATACGCAGTATTTT
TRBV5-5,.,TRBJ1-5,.,CASSQFTPSTALKWPQHF,TGTGCCAGCAGCCAATTTACGCCCTCGACCGCCTTGAAGTGGCCCCAGCATTTT
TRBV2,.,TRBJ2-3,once,CASSQRASTDTQYF,TGTGCCAGCAGTCAGAGGGCTAGCACAGATACGCAGTATTTT
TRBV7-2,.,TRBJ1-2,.,CASSQTGRQQNTF,TGTGCCAGCAGCCAGACAGGTCGGCAGCAGAACACCTTC
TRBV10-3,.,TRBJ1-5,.,CAISEGAVQPQHF,TGTGCCATCAGTGAGGGGGCAGTTCAGCCCCAGCATTTT
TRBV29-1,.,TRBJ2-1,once,CSVVARAVGSEQFF,TGCAGCGTTGTGGCTCGGGCAGTCGGCAGTGAGCAGTTCTTC
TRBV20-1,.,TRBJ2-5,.,CSAREGWYQETQYF,TGCAGTGCTAGAGAGGGCTGGTACCAAGAGACCCAGTACTTC
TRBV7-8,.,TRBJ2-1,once,CASSLSLDLPRNEQFF,TGTGCCAGCAGCTTAAGCTTGGACCTACCGCGGAATGAGCAGTTCTTC
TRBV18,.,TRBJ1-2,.,CASSPGQTFYGYTF,TGTGCCAGCTCACCCGGACAGACCTTCTATGGCTACACCTTC
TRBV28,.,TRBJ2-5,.,CASSYGGNQETQYF,TGTGCCAGCAGTTATGGGGGGAACCAAGAGACCCAGTACTTC
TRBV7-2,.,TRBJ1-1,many,CASSYQGQGTEAFF,TGTGCCAGCAGCTACCAGGGGCAGGGAACTGAAGCTTTCTTT
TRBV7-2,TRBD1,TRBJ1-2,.,CASSFNTGGLNYGYTF,TGTGCCAGCAGCTTCAACACAGGGGGCCTTAACTATGGCTACACCTTC
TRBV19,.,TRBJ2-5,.,CASTKTGIGETQYF,TGTGCCAGCACTAAGACCGGGATTGGAGAGACCCAGTACTTC
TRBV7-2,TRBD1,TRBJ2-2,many,CASSRTQGATGELFF,TGTGCCAGCAGCCGTACACAGGGGGCCACCGGGGAGCTGTTTTTT
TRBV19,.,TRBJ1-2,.,CASSMWPRTRYGYTF,TGTGCCAGTAGTATGTGGCCACGTACGAGGTATGGCTACACCTTC
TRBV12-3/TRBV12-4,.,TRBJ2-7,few,CASSYSGTSSPAF,TGTGCCAGCAGTTACTCCGGGACATCTAGTCCGGCGTTC
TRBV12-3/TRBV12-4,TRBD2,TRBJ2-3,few,CASSPRPQLAGISDTQYF,TGTGCCAGCAGTCCCCGCCCCCAACTAGCGGGGATTTCGGATACGCAGTATTTT
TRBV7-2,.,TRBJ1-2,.,CASSLLTGAADGYTF,TGTGCCAGCAGCTTATTGACGGGGGCTGCGGATGGCTACACCTTC
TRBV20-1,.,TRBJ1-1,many,CSATSGVNTEAFF,TGCAGTGCTACGAGCGGTGTGAACACTGAAGCTTTCTTT
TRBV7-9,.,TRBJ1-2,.,CASSLSGPDSTF,TGTGCCAGCAGCCTAAGTGGGCCGGACTCGACCTTC
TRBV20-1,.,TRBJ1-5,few,CSARQPQHF,TGCAGTGCCCGCCAGCCCCAGCATTTT
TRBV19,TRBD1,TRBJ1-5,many,CASSRSGGSSNQPQHF,TGTGCCAGCAGTAGGTCAGGGGGAAGTAGCAATCAGCCCCAGCATTTT
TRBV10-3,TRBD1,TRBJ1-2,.,CAISESPGQGYGYTF,TGTGCCATCAGCGAGTCACCGGGACAGGGATATGGCTACACCTTC